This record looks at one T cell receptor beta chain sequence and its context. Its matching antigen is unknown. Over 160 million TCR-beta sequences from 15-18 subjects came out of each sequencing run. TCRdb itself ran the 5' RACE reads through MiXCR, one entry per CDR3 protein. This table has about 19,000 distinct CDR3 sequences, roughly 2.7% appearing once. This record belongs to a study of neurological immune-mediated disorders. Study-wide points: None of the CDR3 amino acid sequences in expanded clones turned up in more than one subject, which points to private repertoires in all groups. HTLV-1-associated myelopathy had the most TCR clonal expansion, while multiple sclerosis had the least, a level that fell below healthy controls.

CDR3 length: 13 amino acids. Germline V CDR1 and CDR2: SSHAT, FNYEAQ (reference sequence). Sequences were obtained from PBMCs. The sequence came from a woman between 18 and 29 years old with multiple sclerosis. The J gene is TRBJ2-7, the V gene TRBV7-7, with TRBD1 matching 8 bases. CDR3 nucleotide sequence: TGTGCTAGCAGAAAGGACAGGGCGGCCGAGCAGTACGTC. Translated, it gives CASRKDRAAEQYV.